The rows below give T cell receptor beta chains drawn from one sample of a study of T cell changes during pregnancy in multiple sclerosis. Clones were read by immunoSEQ multiplex PCR, and TCRdb kept only the in-frame ones, dropping some. This table holds more than 55,000 clones, 85% to 95% found once. This sample comprised peripheral blood, obtained after pregnancy. The source of these receptors is a female donor in good health, enrolled as a control in a pregnancy study. The CDR3 runs from the conserved cysteine through the conserved F or W. The order of the fields is clone size, D gene, V gene, J gene, CDR3 length, CDR3 protein, CDR3 DNA. The D gene is left open where the match is weak. Where a row states a size, it is once, few, many or the class of an expanded clone; other rows omit it.

>once|-|TRBV6-4|TRBJ2-3|13
CASSVEERDTQYF
TGTGCCAGCAGCGTTGAGGAGAGGGATACGCAGTATTTT
>-|TRBD1|TRBV19|TRBJ1-3|13
CASIGGQGNTIYF
TGTGCCAGTATTGGAGGACAGGGGAACACCATATATTTT
>few|-|TRBV7-2|TRBJ2-1|16
CASSLFPFSLYNEQFF
TGTGCCAGCAGCTTATTTCCCTTTAGCCTCTACAATGAGCAGTTCTTC
>-|TRBD1|TRBV30|TRBJ2-1|16
CAWSGPGTGVIHEQFF
TGTGCCTGGAGTGGTCCCGGGACAGGGGTTATCCATGAGCAGTTCTTC
>-|TRBD1|TRBV7-9|TRBJ2-1|12
CASSPDRVGQFF
TGTGCCAGCAGCCCGGACAGGGTGGGGCAGTTCTTC
>-|-|TRBV5-1|TRBJ1-1|14
CASTFTGVNTEAFF
TGCGCCAGCACTTTTACAGGTGTGAACACTGAAGCTTTCTTT
>-|TRBD2|TRBV4-1|TRBJ2-3|14
CASSQGTSGDTQYF
TGCGCCAGCAGCCAAGGGACTAGCGGAGATACGCAGTATTTT
>-|-|TRBV7-2|TRBJ2-3|15
CASSLGRVSTDTQYF
TGTGCCAGCAGCCTCGGGCGGGTTAGCACAGATACGCAGTATTTT
>once|-|TRBV5-1|TRBJ2-7|13
CASSFAWPYEQYF
TGCGCCAGCAGCTTTGCCTGGCCCTACGAGCAGTACTTC
>-|-|TRBV4-3|TRBJ2-2|20
CASSQELGARGQGDTGELFF
TGCGCCAGCAGCCAGGAGCTTGGGGCCAGGGGCCAAGGGGACACCGGGGAGCTGTTTTTT
>-|TRBD1|TRBV2|TRBJ2-7|14
CASSDGQGDNEQYF
TGTGCCAGCAGTGATGGACAGGGCGACAACGAGCAGTACTTC
>-|-|TRBV29-1|TRBJ1-1|9
CSVGGGAFF
TGCAGCGTTGGAGGAGGAGCTTTCTTT
>-|TRBD1|TRBV13|TRBJ1-1|16
CASSSRTGEMGTEAFF
TGTGCCAGCAGCTCTCGGACAGGGGAAATGGGCACTGAAGCTTTCTTT
>-|-|TRBV5-1|TRBJ2-3|14
CASSFVASTDTQYF
TGCGCCAGCAGCTTCGTAGCATCCACAGATACGCAGTATTTT
>-|TRBD1|TRBV27|TRBJ2-7|15
CASSGGTGVFDEQYF
TGTGCCAGCAGTGGGGGGACAGGGGTATTCGACGAGCAGTACTTC
>-|TRBD1|TRBV7-2|TRBJ1-5|15
CASSLVGTVSDPQHF
TGTGCCAGCAGCTTAGTAGGGACAGTTAGTGACCCCCAGCATTTT
>-|TRBD2|TRBV7-2|TRBJ2-7|16
CASSLQTSGGVHEQYF
TGTGCCAGCAGCCTCCAGACTAGCGGGGGGGTACACGAGCAGTACTTC
>-|-|TRBV29-1|TRBJ2-7|15
CSVVRSDRSTYEQYF
TGCAGCGTTGTCAGGTCCGACAGGAGCACCTACGAGCAGTACTTC
>-|-|TRBV5-5|TRBJ1-5|14
CASSLDWRNQPQHF
TGTGCCAGCAGCTTGGACTGGAGGAATCAGCCCCAGCATTTT
>-|-|TRBV19|TRBJ2-5|16
CASSNGLISYQETQYF
TGTGCCAGTAGTAATGGACTCATATCTTACCAAGAGACCCAGTACTTC
>-|-|TRBV21-1|TRBJ2-7|11
CASSAIYEQYF
TGTGCCAGCAGCGCTATATACGAGCAGTACTTC
>-|-|TRBV28|TRBJ1-5|17
CASSSVVRTVYPQPQHF
TGTGCCAGCAGTTCCGTAGTCCGGACAGTTTATCCCCAGCCCCAGCATTTT
>once|-|TRBV11-1|TRBJ2-7|14
CATSDRDSAYEQYF
TGTGCCACCTCCGACAGGGACTCGGCCTACGAGCAGTACTTC
>-|-|TRBV2|TRBJ2-1|16
CASRLRGGGGLYEQFF
TGTGCCAGCAGGCTACGCGGGGGCGGGGGTCTCTATGAGCAGTTCTTC
>-|TRBD2|TRBV7-9|TRBJ2-1|17
CASSPEGLAGGGNEQFF
TGTGCCAGCAGCCCCGAGGGGCTAGCGGGAGGAGGGAATGAGCAGTTCTTC
>-|-|TRBV6-1|TRBJ1-6|17
CASSAPLVSSYNSPLHF
TGTGCCAGCAGTGCCCCTCTCGTTAGCTCCTATAATTCACCCCTCCACTTT
>-|TRBD1|TRBV15|TRBJ1-5|20
CATSTYPGGTGGRGNQPQHF
TGTGCCACCAGCACCTACCCCGGAGGGACAGGGGGTAGGGGCAATCAGCCCCAGCATTTT
>-|-|TRBV5-4|TRBJ1-2|14
CASSLEFANYGYTF
TGTGCCAGCAGCTTGGAATTCGCTAACTATGGCTACACCTTC
>-|-|TRBV7-3|TRBJ1-1|14
CASSLDGKDTEAFF
TGTGCCAGCAGCCTAGACGGCAAGGACACTGAAGCTTTCTTT
>-|-|TRBV2|TRBJ2-4|19
CASSGHTSRLALAKNIQYF
TGTGCCAGCAGTGGTCACACCTCCAGACTCGCACTAGCCAAAAACATTCAGTACTTC
>-|-|TRBV5-8|TRBJ2-5|16
CASSLSVGSGLGTQYF
TGTGCCAGCAGCTTGAGTGTGGGCAGCGGGTTAGGGACCCAGTACTTC
>-|TRBD1|TRBV7-3|TRBJ1-1|14
CASKGQGAFTEAFF
TGTGCCAGCAAGGGACAGGGGGCATTTACTGAAGCTTTCTTT
>-|TRBD1|TRBV27|TRBJ2-2|16
CASRIGQGKNTGELFF
TGTGCCAGCAGGATTGGACAGGGGAAGAACACCGGGGAGCTGTTTTTT
>-|-|TRBV21-1|TRBJ2-1|14
CASTKRGRPNEQFF
TGTGCCAGCACCAAACGTGGCAGGCCAAATGAGCAGTTCTTC
>-|TRBD1|TRBV5-4|TRBJ2-1|16
CASSLGGSSSYNEQFF
TGTGCCAGCAGCTTAGGGGGCTCGAGCTCCTACAATGAGCAGTTCTTC
>-|TRBD1|TRBV4-2|TRBJ1-1|17
CASSQEGGQGLNTEAFF
TGTGCCAGCAGCCAAGAGGGAGGACAGGGGTTGAACACTGAAGCTTTCTTT
>-|-|TRBV29-1|TRBJ1-2|13
CSVEKWNREGYTF
TGCAGCGTTGAAAAATGGAACCGGGAGGGCTACACCTTC
>-|-|TRBV9|TRBJ2-3|13
CASSAPSSRGQYF
TGTGCCAGCAGCGCCCCCTCGTCCCGGGGGCAGTATTTT
>few|-|TRBV9|TRBJ1-1|15
CASSTNRAGSTEAFF
TGTGCCAGCAGCACTAACAGGGCAGGGAGCACTGAAGCTTTCTTT
>-|TRBD2|TRBV19|TRBJ2-1|17
CASSTQRLAGGYNEQFF
TGTGCCAGTAGTACTCAACGACTAGCGGGGGGTTACAATGAGCAGTTCTTC
>-|-|TRBV7-9|TRBJ2-7|11
CASSSNYEQYF
TGTGCCAGCAGCTCCAATTACGAGCAGTACTTC
>-|-|TRBV7-8|TRBJ2-5|14
CASSIQGVGETQYF
TGTGCCAGCAGCATCCAGGGCGTAGGGGAGACCCAGTACTTC
>-|-|TRBV18|TRBJ2-2|15
CASSPEQGVAGELFF
TGTGCCAGCTCACCAGAACAGGGCGTTGCGGGGGAGCTGTTTTTT
>once|TRBD2|TRBV11-2|TRBJ2-5|16
CASSLDVWGLQETQYF
TGTGCCAGCAGCTTAGATGTGTGGGGACTACAAGAGACCCAGTACTTC
>-|-|TRBV12-5|TRBJ1-5|14
CASGGGGNGQPQHF
TGTGCTAGTGGTGGCGGGGGGAACGGTCAGCCCCAGCATTTT
>-|-|TRBV4-3|TRBJ2-2|16
CASSVRFPSNTGELFF
TGCGCCAGCAGCGTTAGATTTCCCTCGAACACCGGGGAGCTGTTTTTT
>-|-|TRBV18|TRBJ1-1|14
CASSPLDRNTEAFF
TGTGCCAGCTCACCACTAGACAGGAACACTGAAGCTTTCTTT
>-|TRBD1|TRBV6-4|TRBJ1-2|14
CASTPEQGEYGYTF
TGTGCCAGTACCCCGGAACAGGGGGAGTATGGCTACACCTTC